The clone carrying this T cell receptor beta chain was detected only once. Its antigen is currently unknown. The data derive from a study of radiation and T cells in renal cell carcinoma. Study results and limitations: Without pretreatment biopsies, baseline tumor clonotype presence was undetermined. In blood, top tumor clones expanded by 2 weeks, shrinking by 4.

Time point specified: blood 2 weeks post-SBRT. The treatment denotes: 15 Gy SBRT to primary tumor, nephrectomy 4 weeks later. Radiation-treated patients gave blood at baseline, week 2 and week 4. This renal cell carcinoma was of the clear cell type. TCRdb keeps only in-frame clones here, not all; method: immunoSEQ multiplex PCR. In the table there are some 72,000 clones, over 80% of which are singletons. From germline, CDR1 is MDHEN and CDR2 SYDVKM. Trimming took 5 bases from V and 4 from J, leaving 6 bases between them. The CDR3 is made up of 12 amino acids. The chain has TRBV28 and TRBJ2-1, with D maybe TRBD1 (6 bases). This clonotype was sampled from a man in his 60s with renal cell carcinoma. Here the sequenced sample was blood, taken from a patient whose treatment included radiotherapy and nephrectomy. The CDR3, as DNA: TGTGCCAGCAGTAGGGGGTACAATGAGCAGTTCTTC. Translating it yields CASSRGYNEQFF.